Listed here are 4 T cell receptor beta chains from one sample, sequenced in a study of OX40 agonist ivuxolimab in advanced cancers. The data were produced by immunoSEQ multiplex PCR, yet TCRdb's version contains in-frame clones alone and is incomplete. The data hold roughly 79,000 clones, with 92% observed a single time. Material: CD4+ or CD8+ T cells sorted from blood, obtained in a trial of the OX40 agonist ivuxolimab. Every receptor here comes from an adult with an advanced solid tumor such as melanoma, head and neck, liver or kidney cancer.

The chain uses TRBV4-2 and TRBJ2-3; 15 bases are shared with TRBD2. The V gene end was trimmed by 3 bases and the J gene end by 5 bases; junction bases not matched to a gene: 6. The CDR3 is made up of 17 amino acids. Germline V gene lookup returns CDR1 LGHNA and CDR2 YNFKEQ. The CDR3 here is CASSQDGTSGRKDTQYF. CDR3 DNA: TGTGCCAGCAGCCAGGATGGGACTAGCGGGAGGAAAGATACGCAGTATTTT.

This clone has only one observation. This sequence joins TRBV9 and TRBJ2-6, with TRBD2 as a possible D gene (6 bases). From germline, CDR1 is SGDLS and CDR2 YYNGEE. Trimming removed 0 bases from V and 2 bases from J, with 12 bases in between. This CDR3 contains 17 residues. The CDR3 nucleotides read TGTGCCAGCAGCGTAGGTGGGCGGGACCCTGGGGCCAACGTCCTGACTTTC. Translated, it gives CASSVGGRDPGANVLTF.

The CDR3 protein is CASSLAAGAAEAFF. CDR3 DNA: TGTGCCAGCAGCTTAGCGGCAGGGGCTGCTGAAGCTTTCTTT. V usage is TRBV7-9 and J usage is TRBJ1-1; tentative D call: TRBD1 (6 bases). Trimming left V 0 bases short and J 6 bases short, with 11 bases between. CDR1 and CDR2 (germline): SEHNR, FQNEAQ (reference sequence). The CDR3 consists of 14 residues. The variable domain in full, with the rest retrieved from reference TRBV7-9 and TRBJ1-1, is DTGVSQNPRHKITKRGQNVTFRCDPISEHNRLYWYRQTLGQGPEFLTYFQNEAQLEKSRLLSDRFSAERPKGSFSTLEIQRTEQGDSAMYLCASSLAAGAAEAFFGQGTRLTVV.

The rearrangement uses TRBV11-3 and TRBJ2-1, with 8 nucleotides matching TRBD2. V lost 5 bases and J lost 3; bases outside the gene matches: 15. Germline-derived CDR1 and CDR2 are SGHNT and YENEEA. The CDR3 spans 18 residues. CDR3 bases: TGTGCCAGCAGCCAATCCTTTCTCGGGACTAGTAGCTACAATGAGCAGTTCTTC. It yields the protein CASSQSFLGTSSYNEQFF.